This T cell receptor beta chain stems from a study of blood T cell repertoires in COVID-19. The overall study: The United States, Italy and Spain supplied acute and convalescent COVID-19 samples. T cells, B-cell-depleted T cells, or PBMCs provided the cDNA or gDNA that served as material.

Germline V CDR1 and CDR2: SGHVS, FNYEAQ. The CDR3 has 14 residues. Trimming removed 3 bases from V and 0 bases from J, with 9 bases in between. Authors' methods: Nucleated cell number was recorded as an estimate derived from reference gene primer amplification. The repertoire was sequenced with immunoSEQ multiplex PCR; TCRdb's copy has only in-frame clones and lacks some. Clone size and the V and J calls come from that table; the DNA yielded D and trimming. The sample lists about 41,000 clones, 85% to 90% occurring once. Sequenced input: peripheral blood. This rearrangement joins TRBV7-6 to TRBJ2-7; D remains ambiguous. The clonotype originates from a human donor in a cohort sampled during active COVID-19. The chain's CDR3 is CASSFAESSYEQYF. The CDR3 DNA sequence: TGTGCCAGCAGCTTCGCGGAGAGCTCCTACGAGCAGTACTTC.